The subject of this entry is one T cell receptor (beta chain). Its antigen is as yet unknown. Some clones are missing from TCRdb's copy, which holds only in-frame ones; the method was immunoSEQ multiplex PCR. The sample holds approximately 2.3 million clones, approximately 93% seen once. These data are taken from a study of shared clonotypes between healthy human individuals. Study details: Three CD4 naive, three CD4 memory, two CD8 naive and one CD8 memory plate were used per donor.

Study outcomes and limitations: An expected dependence of interdonor clonotype sharing on sequencing depth was noted.

Sequencing used naive CD4+ T cells from PBMCs. Subset in this sample: CD45RA+ positively selected. The receptor was isolated from a man aged 18-30 years in good health. Some clones in this sample may be carry-over from other donors' samples.

CDR3 sequence reads: CASSRITQYNEQFF. In nucleotides, the CDR3 is TGTGCCAGCAGCCGGATTACTCAATACAATGAGCAGTTCTTC. The chain uses TRBV7-2 and TRBJ2-1; the D is unclear. Germline CDR1 reads SGHTA; CDR2 reads FQGNSA. The V end was cut by 5 bases, the J end by 4 bases, with 12 bases between. This CDR3 has 14 amino acids. Drawing the rest from reference TRBV7-2 and TRBJ2-1, the complete variable domain is GAGVSQSPSNKVTEKGKDVELRCDPISGHTALYWYRQSLGQGLEFLIYFQGNSAPDKSGLPSDRFSAERTGGSVSTLTIQRTQQEDSAVYLCASSRITQYNEQFFGPGTRLTVL.